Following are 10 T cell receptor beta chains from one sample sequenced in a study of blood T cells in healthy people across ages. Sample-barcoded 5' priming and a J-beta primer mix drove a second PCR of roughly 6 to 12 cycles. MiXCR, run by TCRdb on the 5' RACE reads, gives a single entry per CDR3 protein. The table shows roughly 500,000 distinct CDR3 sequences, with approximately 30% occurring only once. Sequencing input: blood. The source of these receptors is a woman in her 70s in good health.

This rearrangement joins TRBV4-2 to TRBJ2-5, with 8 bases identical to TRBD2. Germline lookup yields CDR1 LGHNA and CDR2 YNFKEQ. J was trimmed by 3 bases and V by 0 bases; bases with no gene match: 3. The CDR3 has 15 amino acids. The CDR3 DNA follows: TGTGCCAGCAGCCAAGAGACTAGCGCCAAAGAGACCCAGTACTTC. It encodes CASSQETSAKETQYF.

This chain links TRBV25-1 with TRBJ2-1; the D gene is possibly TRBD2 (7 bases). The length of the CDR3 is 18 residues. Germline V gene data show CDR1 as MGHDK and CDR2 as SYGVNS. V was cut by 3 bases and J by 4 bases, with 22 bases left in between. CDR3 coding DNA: TGTGCCAGCAGTGAGTGGGACTTTTCGGGGGGCCGGTACAATGAGCAGTTCTTC. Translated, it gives CASSEWDFSGGRYNEQFF.

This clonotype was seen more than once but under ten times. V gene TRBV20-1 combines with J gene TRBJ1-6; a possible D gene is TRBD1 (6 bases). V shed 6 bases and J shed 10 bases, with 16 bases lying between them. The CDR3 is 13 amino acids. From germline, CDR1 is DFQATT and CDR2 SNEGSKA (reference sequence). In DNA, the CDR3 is TGCAGTGCGTTGAAAACAGGGCCCTCACCCCTCCACTTT. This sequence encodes CSALKTGPSPLHF.

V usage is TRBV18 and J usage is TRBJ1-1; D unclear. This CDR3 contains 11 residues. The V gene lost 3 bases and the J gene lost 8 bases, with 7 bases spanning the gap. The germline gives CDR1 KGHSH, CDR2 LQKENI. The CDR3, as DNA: TGTGCCAGCTCACCCAAGGAGGAAGCTTTCTTT. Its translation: CASSPKEEAFF.

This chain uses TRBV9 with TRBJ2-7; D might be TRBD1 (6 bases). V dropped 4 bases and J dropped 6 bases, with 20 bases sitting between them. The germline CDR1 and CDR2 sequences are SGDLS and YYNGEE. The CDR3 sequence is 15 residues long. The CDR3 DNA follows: TGTGCCAGCAGCATCCCAACGCGGACAGCGATCGAGCAGTACTTC. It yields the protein CASSIPTRTAIEQYF.

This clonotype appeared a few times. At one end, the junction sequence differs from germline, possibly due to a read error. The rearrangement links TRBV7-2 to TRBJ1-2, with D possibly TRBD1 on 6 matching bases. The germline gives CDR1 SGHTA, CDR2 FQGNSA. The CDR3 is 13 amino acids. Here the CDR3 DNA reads TGTGCCAGCAGCCCAGACAGGAACTATGACTACACCTTC. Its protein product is CASSPDRNYDYTF.

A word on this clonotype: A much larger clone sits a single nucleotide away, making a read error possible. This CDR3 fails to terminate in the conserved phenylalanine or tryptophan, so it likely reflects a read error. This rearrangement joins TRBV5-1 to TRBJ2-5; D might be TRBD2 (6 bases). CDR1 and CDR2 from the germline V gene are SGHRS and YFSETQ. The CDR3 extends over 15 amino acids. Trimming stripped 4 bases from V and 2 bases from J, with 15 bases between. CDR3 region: CASSRRGLQQETQYL. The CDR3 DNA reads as TGCGCCAGCAGCCGAAGGGGACTCCAGCAAGAGACCCAGTACCTC.

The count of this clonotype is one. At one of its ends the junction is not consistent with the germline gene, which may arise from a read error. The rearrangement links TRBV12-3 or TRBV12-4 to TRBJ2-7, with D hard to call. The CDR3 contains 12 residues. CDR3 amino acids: CASSTQGYERYF. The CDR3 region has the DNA TGTGCCAGCAGCACGCAAGGCTACGAGCGGTACTTC.

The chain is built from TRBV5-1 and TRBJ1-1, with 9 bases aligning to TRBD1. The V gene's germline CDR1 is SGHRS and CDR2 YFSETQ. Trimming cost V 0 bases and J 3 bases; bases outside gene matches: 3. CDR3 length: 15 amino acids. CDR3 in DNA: TGCGCCAGCAGCTTGGATGGACAGGGGTACACTGAAGCTTTCTTT. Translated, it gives CASSLDGQGYTEAFF.

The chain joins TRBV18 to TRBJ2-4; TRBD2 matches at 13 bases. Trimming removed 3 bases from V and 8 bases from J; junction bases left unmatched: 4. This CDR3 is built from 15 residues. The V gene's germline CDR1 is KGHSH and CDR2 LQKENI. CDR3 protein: CASSPGTSGEDIQYF. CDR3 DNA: TGTGCCAGCTCACCGGGGACTAGCGGGGAGGACATTCAGTACTTC.